This T cell receptor (beta chain) was sequenced for a study of blood T cell repertoires in COVID-19. At the level of the study: COVID-19 samples, acute and convalescent, were from the United States, Italy and Spain.

Ages ranged from 18 to 89 years, with residence in 24 US areas. Participants reported their clinical history, and cohort assignment relied on those reports. This CDR3 region has 15 residues. V shed 7 bases, J shed 1 base, and the junction held 3 bases outside the gene matches. Per the germline V gene, CDR1 is MDHEN and CDR2 is SYDVKM. Per the original methods: Amplification with reference gene primers provided the estimates of nucleated cell counts. Repertoires were generated with immunoSEQ multiplex PCR, while TCRdb's copy carries only in-frame clones and drops some. Clone size and V and J calls were adopted from that table, with D and trimming inferred from the DNA. The sample lists 350,000 to 400,000 clones, roughly 86% occurring once.

The sample taken for sequencing was PBMCs or T cells enriched from blood (not recorded which). This chain joins TRBV28 and TRBJ2-1; 11 bases map to TRBD2. The receptor's source is a middle-aged man in a cohort exposed to, infected with or recovered from COVID-19 (not recorded which). As DNA, the CDR3 is TGTGCCAGCATGCTAGCGGGAGGTTCCTACAATGAGCAGTTCTTC. Translating gives CASMLAGGSYNEQFF.